The present entry profiles one T cell receptor (beta chain) with its context. As yet, its antigen is unknown. Germline CDR1 LNHNV, CDR2 YYDKDF (reference sequence). V was shortened by 5 bases and J by 4 bases, with 9 bases between the two germline ends. There are 13 residues in the CDR3. The sample originates from a study of beta chain features in type 1 diabetes. Study-wide points: Patients with type 1 diabetes carried fewer insertions and had more deletions at their VDJ junctions.

The whole isolated RNA underwent reverse transcription, so sequencing captured expressed TCRB transcripts. TCRdb keeps only in-frame clones here, not all; method: immunoSEQ multiplex PCR. Among under 950,000 clones listed, roughly a sixth were seen once. In total, each donor contributed a single heparinised blood draw that averaged around 110 mL. The chain is built from TRBV15 and TRBJ2-1, with D tentatively TRBD1 or TRBD2 (5 bases each). This receptor was obtained from a woman aged 18-35 years in good health. The sequenced sample consisted of naive CD4+ T cells from blood. In nucleotides, the CDR3 is TGTGCCACCAGCCTCGAGGGGTACAATGAGCAGTTCTTC. Translated: CATSLEGYNEQFF.